Listed below are T cell receptor beta chains from one sample, sequenced in a study of identifying expanded T cells in peripheral blood. Profiling relied on immunoSEQ multiplex PCR, and the TCRdb table lists in-frame clones only, not all of them. The sample lists some 100,000 clones; 88% were seen once. The source material was blood. The source is a person between 18 and 75 years old in good health. Each CDR3 is given with its conserved first and last residue. D genes are given only for firm matches. Only part of the rows carry a size: once, few, many, or a class if the clone is expanded.

clone_size,d_call,j_call,v_call,cdr3_aa,cdr3_nt
once,.,TRBJ1-6,TRBV2,CASSGGNSPLHF,TGTGCCAGCAGTGGGGGGAATTCACCCCTCCACTTT
.,.,TRBJ2-7,TRBV18,CASSPPGPNYEQYF,TGTGCCAGCTCACCACCCGGGCCTAACTACGAGCAGTACTTC
.,.,TRBJ1-5,TRBV5-1,CASSLGQHSNQPQHF,TGCGCCAGCAGCTTGGGGCAGCATAGCAATCAGCCCCAGCATTTT
.,TRBD1,TRBJ1-2,TRBV5-1,CASSPGQNYGYTF,TGCGCCAGCAGCCCGGGACAGAACTATGGCTACACCTTC
few,TRBD1,TRBJ2-7,TRBV18,CASSPGQGPYEQYF,TGTGCCAGCTCACCGGGACAGGGCCCCTACGAGCAGTACTTC
.,TRBD2,TRBJ2-7,TRBV5-1,CASSLGTSGTYEQYF,TGCGCCAGCAGCTTAGGGACTAGCGGGACCTACGAGCAGTACTTC
.,.,TRBJ1-3,TRBV5-6,CASSYYRANTIYF,TGTGCCAGCAGCTATTACAGGGCAAACACCATATATTTT
.,.,TRBJ2-2,TRBV19,CASSIGQTNTGELFF,TGTGCCAGTAGTATTGGTCAGACGAACACCGGGGAGCTGTTTTTT
.,.,TRBJ1-5,TRBV6-6,CASSYGTPQPQHF,TGTGCCAGCAGTTACGGGACACCTCAGCCCCAGCATTTT
.,.,TRBJ2-5,TRBV18,CASGGTNQETQYF,TGTGCCAGCGGGGGGACCAACCAAGAGACCCAGTACTTC
.,TRBD1,TRBJ2-7,TRBV4-3,CASRTGTGSTYEQYF,TGCGCCAGCAGAACCGGGACAGGGTCTACCTACGAGCAGTACTTC
.,TRBD2,TRBJ2-2,TRBV18,CASSPLTSGTGELFF,TGTGCCAGCTCACCACTTACTAGCGGCACCGGGGAGCTGTTTTTT
.,TRBD1,TRBJ1-1,TRBV11-3,CASSFDRGKAFF,TGTGCCAGCAGCTTCGACAGGGGAAAAGCTTTCTTT
.,TRBD1,TRBJ2-7,TRBV11-3,CASSSRDRVYEQYF,TGTGCCAGCAGCTCTCGGGACAGGGTCTACGAGCAGTACTTC
.,.,TRBJ2-7,TRBV12-5,CASGLPGSGNSYVQYF,TGTGCTAGTGGTCTCCCGGGTAGCGGAAACTCATACGTGCAGTACTTC
.,TRBD1,TRBJ2-2,TRBV11-2,CASSLGSRTGRAGELFF,TGTGCCAGCAGCTTAGGGAGCAGGACAGGTCGCGCCGGGGAGCTGTTTTTT
.,.,TRBJ2-7,TRBV5-1,CASSRGATYEQYF,TGCGCCAGCAGCAGAGGAGCAACCTACGAGCAGTACTTC
.,TRBD1,TRBJ1-3,TRBV5-1,CASSSGGGGFSGNTIYF,TGCGCCAGCAGCTCGGGAGGAGGGGGCTTCTCCGGAAACACCATATATTTT
.,.,TRBJ1-6,TRBV19,CASSPKAGTSPLHF,TGTGCCAGTAGCCCGAAAGCAGGGACATCACCCCTCCACTTT
.,TRBD1,TRBJ1-2,TRBV27,CASSLSSRTTGTEYGYTF,TGTGCCAGCAGTTTATCCTCTCGGACCACCGGGACAGAATATGGCTACACCTTC
.,.,TRBJ1-6,TRBV10-3,CAISDRLSSYNSPLHF,TGTGCCATCAGTGACAGGTTAAGCTCCTATAATTCACCCCTCCACTTT
.,.,TRBJ2-1,TRBV7-3,CASSLAGTLYNEQFF,TGTGCCAGCAGCTTAGCCGGGACTCTCTACAATGAGCAGTTCTTC
.,.,TRBJ2-7,TRBV6-1,CASSPSTGYEQYF,TGTGCCAGCAGTCCAAGCACAGGTTACGAGCAGTACTTC
.,TRBD2,TRBJ2-3,TRBV4-1,CASSHPQLAGGGDTQYF,TGCGCCAGCAGCCACCCTCAACTAGCGGGGGGCGGGGATACGCAGTATTTT
.,TRBD1,TRBJ1-1,TRBV6-6,CASSGQGSRSEAFF,TGTGCCAGCAGCGGACAGGGTTCAAGGTCTGAAGCTTTCTTT
.,.,TRBJ1-2,TRBV12-5,CASGPGAGVNYGYTF,TGTGCTAGTGGCCCAGGGGCAGGGGTTAACTATGGCTACACCTTC
once,.,TRBJ1-2,TRBV19,CASTPRIRGENYGYTF,TGTGCCAGTACCCCGAGAATCAGGGGCGAAAACTATGGCTACACCTTC